A single sample gave rise to the 4 T cell receptor beta chains below, sequenced in a study of blood T cell repertoires in COVID-19 (dated by TCRdb to 2019 to 2021). Library preparation was by the immunoSEQ multiplex PCR assay. TCRdb re-hosts the immuneACCESS table, in-frame sequences only. Its copies lack some clones; in the studies checked, an unresolved V gene accounts for under half of them, and the cause for the rest is not known. In all, the sample holds under 150,000 clones, and more than 75% of those were seen once. The ten largest account for 2% to 2.5% of the sample. Sequenced sample: peripheral blood. These receptors all stem from a man in his 70s with active COVID-19.

The chain is built from TRBV15 and TRBJ1-1; tentative D call: TRBD1 (5 bases). This CDR3 contains 14 residues. Trimming left V 0 bases short and J 4 bases short, with 9 bases between. In germline, CDR1 is LNHNV, CDR2 YYDKDF (reference sequence). The CDR3: CATSRDQGGTEAFF. The DNA for the CDR3 is TGTGCCACCAGCAGAGATCAGGGAGGCACTGAAGCTTTCTTT.

The chain employs TRBV4-2 and TRBJ2-3; 9 bases line up with TRBD2. With 0 bases clipped from V and 6 bases from J, the junction kept 13 bases outside the gene matches. CDR1 is LGHNA and CDR2 is YNFKEQ in the germline V gene. CDR3 length: 18 amino acids. The CDR3 sequence is CASSQDRKASGTGDTQYF. Here the CDR3 DNA reads TGTGCCAGCAGCCAAGATCGGAAGGCTAGCGGGACTGGGGATACGCAGTATTTT.

This chain uses TRBV5-5 with TRBJ2-7, with TRBD2 matching 12 bases. V shed 4 bases, J shed 12 bases, and the junction held 14 bases outside the gene matches. There are 15 residues in the CDR3. Germline lookup yields CDR1 SGHKS and CDR2 YYEKEE (reference sequence). The CDR3 is CASSSSLAGGSPWYF. The CDR3 DNA reads as TGTGCCAGCAGCAGTTCACTAGCGGGAGGTTCCCCGTGGTACTTC.

The J gene is TRBJ2-2, the V gene TRBV24-1, with 12 bases matching TRBD2. The V gene's germline CDR1 is KGHDR and CDR2 SFDVKD. V lost 9 bases to trimming and J lost 3 bases; unmatched junction nucleotides: 7. The CDR3 is made up of 16 amino acids. The CDR3 loop reads CATQTSGRSDTGELFF. The CDR3 DNA reads as TGTGCCACCCAGACTAGCGGGAGATCCGACACCGGGGAGCTGTTTTTT.